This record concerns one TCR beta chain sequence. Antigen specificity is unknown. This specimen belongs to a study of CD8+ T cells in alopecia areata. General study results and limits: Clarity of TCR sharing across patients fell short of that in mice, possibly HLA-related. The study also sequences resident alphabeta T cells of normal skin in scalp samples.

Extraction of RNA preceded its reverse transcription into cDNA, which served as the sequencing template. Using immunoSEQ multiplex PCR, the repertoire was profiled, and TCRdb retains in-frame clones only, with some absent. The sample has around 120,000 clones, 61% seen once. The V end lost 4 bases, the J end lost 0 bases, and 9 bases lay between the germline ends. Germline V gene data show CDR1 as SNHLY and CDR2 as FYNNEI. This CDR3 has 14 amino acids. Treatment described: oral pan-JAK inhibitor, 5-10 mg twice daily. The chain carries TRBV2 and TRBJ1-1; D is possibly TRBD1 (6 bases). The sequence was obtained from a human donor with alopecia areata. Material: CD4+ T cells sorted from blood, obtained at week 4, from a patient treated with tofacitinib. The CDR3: CASSVGGMNTEAFF. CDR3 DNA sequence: TGTGCCAGCAGTGTCGGGGGCATGAACACTGAAGCTTTCTTT.